This T cell receptor beta chain was documented in a study of shared clonotypes between healthy human individuals. Study at large: Each donor's CD8 memory used one plate, CD8 naive two, each CD4 subset three. Study results and limitations: Generation probabilities were higher for clonotypes shared across all four sorted-subset donors than for unshared ones. The study found 4.5% to 5% of naive CD4 clonotypes shared across a few donors.

About this clone: The antigen is unknown.

Profiling relied on immunoSEQ multiplex PCR, and the TCRdb table lists in-frame clones only, not all of them. Of about 2.4 million clones listed, approximately 92% are singletons. It was into CD45RA+ naive and CD45RA-negative memory subsets that the CD4+ cells were split. The CDR3 spans 17 residues. Germline CDR1 LNHNV, CDR2 YYDKDF (reference sequence). J lost 4 bases, V lost 10 bases, and 15 bases had no gene match. The chain is built from TRBV15 and TRBJ2-2, with 10 positions matching TRBD1. Material for sequencing was naive CD4+ T cells sorted from blood. The sample's subset: CD45RA+ positively selected. The sequence came from a man between 18 and 35 years old in good health. CDR3 loop: CAIPGTGDLRGTGELFF. The CDR3 DNA reads as TGTGCCATCCCGGGGACAGGGGATCTCAGGGGCACCGGGGAGCTGTTTTTT.